This TCR beta chain was identified in a study of T cell responses to AZD1222 COVID-19 vaccine. Findings and caveats of the study: White British ancestry dominated among donors, who included more females, and clonal diversity was possibly underestimated.

A note on this clone: Its antigen is unknown. One end of the junction does not line up with germline, which may come from a read error.

Data came from immunoSEQ multiplex PCR; TCRdb stores just in-frame clones and leaves some out. This sample has 90,000 to 150,000 clones; 70% to 90% occur once, and the top ten carry 8.4%. The CDR3 covers 14 residues. The germline CDR1 and CDR2 sequences are SSHAT and FNYEAQ (reference sequence). The chain links TRBV7-7 to TRBJ2-2; D unresolved. This receptor was obtained from an adult in good health. Sequencing was performed on peripheral blood, taken on day 0 of AZD1222 vaccination. In DNA, the CDR3 is TGTGCTAGCAGCCTGATTCGTGGCAGCGGGGAGCTGTTTTTT. It specifies CASSLIRGSGELFF.